The 15 T cell receptor beta chains reported below all come from one sample, sequenced in a study of blood T cell repertoires in COVID-19. Sequenced by immunoSEQ multiplex PCR; TCRdb stores in-frame clones only, minus some. Of over 150,000 clones listed, around nine tenths were seen once; the top ten hold approximately 0.5%. The sample taken for sequencing was peripheral blood. The receptors were gathered from a man aged 50 to 59 with acute or convalescent COVID-19.

This sequence joins TRBV6-2 or TRBV6-3 and TRBJ2-3, with TRBD2 matching over 9 bases. The V and J ends lost 4 bases and 9 bases, in that order; junction bases with no gene match: 14. CDR1 is MNHEY and CDR2 is SVGEGT in the germline V gene. CDR3 length: 16 amino acids. CDR3 nucleotides: TGTGCCAGCAGTTCCCTCGCGACTAGCGGTGTAGGAACGCAGTATTTT. Translation gives CASSSLATSGVGTQYF.

V and J are TRBV18 and TRBJ2-5; no clear D gene. This CDR3 region has 13 residues. Trimming left V 2 bases short and J 5 bases short, with 9 bases between. Germline V gene data show CDR1 as KGHSH and CDR2 as LQKENI. The CDR3 coding sequence is TGTGCCAGCTCACCAGACCTGAGGGAGACCCAGTACTTC. It specifies CASSPDLRETQYF.

The chain combines TRBV7-2 with TRBJ2-2; no firm D call. V was cut by 3 bases and J by 7 bases, with 3 bases left in between. The germline CDR1 and CDR2 sequences are SGHTA and FQGNSA. This CDR3 region has 11 residues. Here the CDR3 reads CASSFVGELFF. DNA for the CDR3: TGTGCCAGCAGCTTCGTCGGGGAGCTGTTTTTT.

J is TRBJ2-7 and V is TRBV19, with TRBD1 as a possible D gene (7 bases). The CDR3 is 14 residues long. Trimming stripped 3 bases from V and 4 bases from J, with 13 bases between. Germline V gives CDR1 LNHDA, CDR2 SQIVND (reference sequence). The CDR3 DNA sequence: TGTGCCAGTAGTATGCGCCCAGGGGGGTACGAGCAGTACTTC. This codes for CASSMRPGGYEQYF.

The chain employs TRBV7-2 and TRBJ2-7, with 8 bases fitting TRBD2. The junction had 5 bases not matched to a gene; V was cut back by 0 bases and J by 4 bases. Germline lookup yields CDR1 SGHTA and CDR2 FQGNSA. The CDR3 has 15 amino acids. The CDR3 sequence: CASSLAASGQYEQYF. As DNA, the CDR3 is TGTGCCAGCAGCTTAGCGGCTAGCGGGCAGTACGAGCAGTACTTC.

V gene TRBV29-1 combines with J gene TRBJ2-7, with TRBD2 matching 7 bases. The CDR3 runs to 10 residues. J lost 3 bases, V lost 7 bases, and 0 bases had no gene match. Germline CDR1 reads SQVTM; CDR2 reads ANQGSEA. CDR3 amino acids: CSGGGYEQYF. The CDR3 region has the DNA TGCAGCGGCGGGGGCTACGAGCAGTACTTC.

This chain joins TRBV6-5 and TRBJ1-4; 9 nucleotides agree with TRBD1. V dropped 5 bases and J dropped 3; count of bases not matched to a gene: 4. Germline V gives CDR1 MNHEY, CDR2 SVGAGI. CDR3 length: 15 residues. The CDR3 spells CASSKTGGANEKLFF. The CDR3 bases are TGTGCCAGCAGTAAGACAGGGGGAGCTAATGAAAAACTGTTTTTT.

The gene calls are TRBV25-1 and TRBJ1-3, with D perhaps matching TRBD1 (5 bases). The CDR3 runs to 15 residues. The germline gives CDR1 MGHDK, CDR2 SYGVNS. Trimming shortened V by 2 bases and J by 3 bases, and 11 bases separated the two germline ends. CDR3 region: CASSESGGGGNTIYF. CDR3 in DNA: TGTGCCAGCAGTGAAAGCGGGGGTGGTGGAAACACCATATATTTT.

This clone has just one count. The chain links TRBV24-1 to TRBJ2-5; possible D gene TRBD2, 6 bases. Looked up from germline, CDR1 is KGHDR and CDR2 is SFDVKD. This CDR3 comprises 18 residues. V lost 4 bases to trimming and J lost 5 bases, with 25 bases between them. This CDR3 reads CATSDALFEGQAGETQYF. The CDR3 DNA reads as TGTGCCACCAGTGACGCACTCTTCGAGGGGCAGGCGGGGGAGACCCAGTACTTC.

J is TRBJ2-2 and V is TRBV2; D may be TRBD2 (5 bases). Germline V gene lookup returns CDR1 SNHLY and CDR2 FYNNEI. The ends were cut back, 6 bases at V and 7 bases at J, with 12 bases in the middle. The CDR3 loop spans 13 amino acids. The CDR3 reads CASRLELGGELFF. The CDR3 DNA is TGTGCCAGCAGGCTAGAACTAGGCGGGGAGCTGTTTTTT.

The rearrangement links TRBV9 to TRBJ2-1; a weak D match, TRBD2 (5 bases). CDR1 is SGDLS, CDR2 YYNGEE, per germline. The V and J ends lost 0 bases and 2 bases respectively, with 15 bases between them. The CDR3 is 17 amino acids. The CDR3 reads CASSVAEVIPTYNEQFF. Written as DNA, the CDR3 is TGTGCCAGCAGCGTAGCGGAGGTAATACCCACCTACAATGAGCAGTTCTTC.

With respect to this clone: The sample holds other DNA sequences that translate to the same CDR3. The chain employs TRBV5-1 and TRBJ2-1; D call uncertain. CDR3 length equals 14 residues. Germline assignment: CDR1 SGHRS and CDR2 YFSETQ. V was cut by 0 bases and J by 4 bases, with 8 bases left in between. CDR3 residues: CASSLASDYNEQFF. Here the CDR3 DNA reads TGCGCCAGCAGCTTGGCCTCAGATTACAATGAGCAGTTCTTC.

This clone was detected only a few times. The chain is built from TRBV4-3 and TRBJ1-4; 10 bases match TRBD1. Germline trimming cut 1 base from V and 8 bases from J; bases unmatched to any gene: 4. CDR1 and CDR2 (germline): LGHNA, YSLEER. The length of the CDR3 is 15 residues. Here the CDR3 DNA reads TGCGCCAGCAGCCAAGGGGGACAGGGGAGCGAAAAACTGTTTTTT. It yields the protein CASSQGGQGSEKLFF.

V usage is TRBV19 and J usage is TRBJ2-7; 7 bases agree with TRBD2. Germline values: CDR1 LNHDA, CDR2 SQIVND (reference sequence). This CDR3 is 13 amino acids long. V trimming: 11 bases; J trimming: 3 bases; junction bases outside the gene matches: 10. This CDR3 reads CAVGGGLDYEQYF. CDR3 sequence (DNA): TGTGCCGTGGGCGGGGGTCTAGACTACGAGCAGTACTTC. The full variable domain, rest sourced from reference TRBV19 and TRBJ2-7, is DGGITQSPKYLFRKEGQNVTLSCEQNLNHDAMYWYRQDPGQGLRLIYYSQIVNDFQKGDIAEGYSVSREKKESFPLTVTSAQKNPTAFYLCAVGGGLDYEQYFGPGTRLTVT.

This CDR3 is CASSVVEDSPLHF. The DNA of the CDR3 is TGTGCCAGCAGCGTAGTTGAGGATTCACCCCTCCACTTT. The chain combines TRBV9 with TRBJ1-6; no clear D gene. V was pared by 0 bases and J by 8 bases, with 6 bases between. Germline lookup yields CDR1 SGDLS and CDR2 YYNGEE. CDR3 size: 13 residues.